The T cell receptor (beta chain) under discussion was sequenced for a study of blood T cell repertoires in COVID-19. Study-level information: The United States, Italy and Spain were the sources of the acute and convalescent COVID-19 samples. PBMCs, B-cell-depleted T cells, or T cells were the source of the cDNA or gDNA that made up the material.

Trimming at V came to 6 bases and at J to 2 bases, leaving 8 bases not matched to a gene. The CDR3 is 15 amino acids. The germline CDR1 and CDR2 sequences are MNHEY and SVGAGI. Original processing methods: How many nucleated cells were present was estimated from reference gene primer amplification. TCRdb's copy holds only in-frame clones and misses some; the assay was immunoSEQ multiplex PCR. V and J calls and clone size are as listed in that table; D and trimming were resolved from the DNA. The sample gives around 230,000 clones, roughly 85% of which show up once; around 2% is in the top ten. The sequence was obtained from a young man who had recovered from COVID-19. Material for sequencing was peripheral blood. The chain couples TRBV6-5 to TRBJ2-5, with 8 nucleotides matching TRBD1. CDR3 in amino acids: CASRNGQGNQETQYF. CDR3 DNA sequence: TGTGCCAGCAGGAACGGACAGGGCAATCAAGAGACCCAGTACTTC.